This T cell receptor beta chain was documented in a study of cytomegalovirus exposure and HLA in healthy donors. Germline CDR1 reads SGHDT; CDR2 reads YYEEEE. Trimming removed 4 bases from V and 5 bases from J; junction bases left unmatched: 6. This CDR3 is built from 14 residues. Both 60 Vbeta primers and 13 Jbeta primers went into the PCR. TCRdb keeps only in-frame clones here, not all; method: immunoSEQ multiplex PCR. This table has approximately 150,000 clones, around 80% appearing once. Sequences were obtained from PBMCs. The receptor's source is a man aged 18 to 30 in good health and CMV-seropositive. This rearrangement joins TRBV5-6 to TRBJ1-1; 9 bases map to TRBD1. CDR3 loop: CASSRDRATTEAFF. The CDR3 DNA is TGTGCCAGCAGCAGGGACAGGGCGACTACTGAAGCTTTCTTT.